Below are 25 T cell receptor beta chains sequenced from a single sample in a study of blood T cell repertoires in COVID-19. TCRdb's copy holds only in-frame clones and misses some; the assay was immunoSEQ multiplex PCR. The data hold about 160,000 clones, with about 85% observed a single time. The sample was peripheral blood. The receptors were sampled from a man aged 35 to 55 with acute or convalescent COVID-19.

This rearrangement joins TRBV7-9 to TRBJ1-2, with a weak D call TRBD1 (6 bases). This CDR3 contains 15 residues. The germline CDR1 and CDR2 sequences are SEHNR and FQNEAQ (reference sequence). V was clipped by 3 bases and J by 8 bases, with 19 bases between them. CDR3 amino acids: CASSLSTPTGGGYTF. The CDR3 bases are TGTGCCAGCAGCTTGAGTACGCCGACAGGAGGCGGCTACACCTTC.

In its sample, this clone was seen a few times. The J gene is TRBJ2-2, the V gene TRBV5-4; a weak D match, TRBD2 (5 bases). Germline lookup yields CDR1 SGHNT and CDR2 YYREEE (reference sequence). The V end was cut by 2 bases, the J end by 2 bases, with 7 bases between. The CDR3 is 14 amino acids. The CDR3 DNA reads TGTGCCAGCAGCTTCGGACTTAACACCGGGGAGCTGTTTTTT. Translation: CASSFGLNTGELFF.

The V call is TRBV19, the J call TRBJ1-5, with D possibly being TRBD1 (5 bases). The V and J ends lost 5 bases and 3 bases respectively, with 11 bases between them. The CDR3 is 14 residues long. Germline CDR1 LNHDA, CDR2 SQIVND (reference sequence). The CDR3 reads CASSLDRFNQPQHF. The CDR3 DNA sequence: TGTGCCAGTAGTCTCGACAGATTCAATCAGCCCCAGCATTTT.

The chain couples TRBV2 to TRBJ2-1; D might be TRBD1 (5 bases). Per the germline V gene, CDR1 is SNHLY and CDR2 is FYNNEI. CDR3 length equals 12 residues. V was trimmed by 8 bases and J by 10 bases, leaving 15 bases between them. The CDR3 here is CASFSASGEQFF. CDR3 coding DNA: TGTGCCAGCTTTTCAGCGTCAGGGGAGCAGTTCTTC.

J is TRBJ1-4 and V is TRBV24-1, with TRBD1 matching 8 bases. The V segment lost 4 bases and the J segment 8 bases; nucleotides outside the gene matches: 11. The CDR3 runs 16 residues. Germline loops: CDR1 KGHDR, CDR2 SFDVKD. The CDR3 spells CATSDGGQGRQEKLFF. The CDR3 DNA reads as TGTGCCACCAGTGACGGAGGACAGGGAAGACAAGAAAAACTGTTTTTT.

This rearrangement joins TRBV4-1 to TRBJ2-4; perhaps TRBD2 as D (6 bases). The V gene lost 4 bases and the J gene lost 8 bases, with 18 bases spanning the gap. This CDR3 has 15 amino acids. Germline values: CDR1 MGHRA, CDR2 YSYEKL. The CDR3 reads CASSPGGAPSDIQYF. The CDR3 DNA sequence: TGCGCCAGCAGCCCCGGCGGGGCCCCGTCAGACATTCAGTACTTC.

This chain connects TRBV6-5 to TRBJ2-3; TRBD1 matches at 11 bases. Germline lookup yields CDR1 MNHEY and CDR2 SVGAGI. CDR3 size: 15 residues. Trimming removed 5 bases from V and 3 bases from J; junction bases left unmatched: 4. CDR3 residues: CASSTRDRGTDTQYF. The DNA for the CDR3 is TGTGCCAGCAGTACCCGGGACAGGGGGACAGATACGCAGTATTTT.

Comment on this clone: This sample also contains other DNA sequences that code for the same CDR3. The rearrangement links TRBV11-2 to TRBJ1-1; no reliable D call. CDR3 length: 13 amino acids. CDR1 SGHAT and CDR2 FQNNGV come from the germline V gene. Trimming pared 2 bases from V and 1 base from J, leaving 5 bases between. The CDR3 here is CASSLTGNTEAFF. The CDR3 DNA is TGTGCCAGCAGCTTAACGGGGAACACTGAAGCTTTCTTT.

This chain joins TRBV7-8 and TRBJ2-1; 9 positions match TRBD2. Germline-derived CDR1 and CDR2 are SGHVS and FQNEAQ. Germline trimming cut 8 bases from V and 8 bases from J; bases unmatched to any gene: 4. This CDR3 has 12 amino acids. The CDR3: CASGGGAYEQFF. The DNA of the CDR3 is TGTGCCAGCGGCGGGGGGGCCTATGAGCAGTTCTTC.

The chain couples TRBV5-1 to TRBJ1-1; 8 nucleotides match TRBD1. Trimming at V came to 4 bases and at J to 4 bases, leaving 0 bases not matched to a gene. Germline loops: CDR1 SGHRS, CDR2 YFSETQ. The CDR3 covers 12 residues. The CDR3 region has the DNA TGCGCCAGCAGCACAGGGGGCACTGAAGCTTTCTTT. Protein: CASSTGGTEAFF.

The V gene is TRBV3-1 (or the pseudogene TRBV3-2), the J gene TRBJ2-7; TRBD2 matches at 11 bases. The CDR3 runs to 15 residues. V lost 2 bases and J lost 5; bases outside the gene matches: 5. Per germline, CDR1 LGHDT and CDR2 YNNKEL (reference sequence). The CDR3 region has the DNA TGTGCCAGCAGCCAATCTTTAGCGGGGGGGCACGAGCAGTACTTC. Translating it yields CASSQSLAGGHEQYF.

The chain uses TRBV28 and TRBJ1-6, with 7 bases fitting TRBD1. This CDR3 spans 17 amino acids. Looked up from germline, CDR1 is MDHEN and CDR2 is SYDVKM. Trimming cost V 5 bases and J 3 bases; bases outside gene matches: 10. The CDR3 coding sequence is TGTGCCAGCAGTACACCAGGGACAGTAGACTATAATTCACCCCTCCACTTT. This codes for CASSTPGTVDYNSPLHF.

V is TRBV2 and J is TRBJ1-2; TRBD1 aligns across 7 bases. The CDR3 consists of 13 residues. Trimming took 9 bases from V and 3 from J; bases not matched to a gene: 7. Germline lookup yields CDR1 SNHLY and CDR2 FYNNEI. CDR3 protein: CASTGEVDYGYTF. The CDR3 coding sequence is TGTGCCAGTACAGGGGAAGTGGACTATGGCTACACCTTC. The variable domain in full, with the rest retrieved from reference TRBV2 and TRBJ1-2, is EPEVTQTPSHQVTQMGQEVILRCVPISNHLYFYWYRQILGQKVEFLVSFYNNEISEKSEIFDDQFSVERPDGSNFTLKIRSTKLEDSAMYFCASTGEVDYGYTFGSGTRLTVV.

The CDR3 DNA is TGTGCCAGCAGCTTGGGTCTGGGGGCAGGGGCTGGAAACACCATATATTTT. It yields the protein CASSLGLGAGAGNTIYF. The V and J genes are TRBV5-4 and TRBJ1-3; tentatively, D is TRBD1 (6 bases). V was trimmed by 0 bases and J by 2 bases, leaving 15 bases between them. There are 17 residues in the CDR3. Germline V gene sequence: CDR1 SGHNT, CDR2 YYREEE (reference sequence).

This chain connects TRBV9 to TRBJ1-5; D possibly corresponds to TRBD1 (6 bases). This CDR3 region has 15 residues. Germline assignment: CDR1 SGDLS and CDR2 YYNGEE. The V end lost 5 bases, the J end lost 6 bases, and 18 bases lay between the germline ends. CDR3 in DNA: TGTGCCAGCAGTGCTAACAGCTTACAGGGTCAGCCCCAGCATTTT. It yields the protein CASSANSLQGQPQHF.

This sequence joins TRBV7-3 and TRBJ2-3; a possible D gene is TRBD1 (5 bases). CDR3 length: 14 amino acids. Germline-derived CDR1 and CDR2 are SGHTA and FQGTGA. Trimming took off 2 bases at V and 1 base at J, with 7 bases between the two ends. CDR3 in amino acids: CASSLGHGTDTQYF. For the CDR3, the DNA is TGTGCCAGCAGCTTAGGACACGGCACAGATACGCAGTATTTT.

The chain uses TRBV5-6 and TRBJ1-3; 8 positions match TRBD1. CDR1 SGHDT and CDR2 YYEEEE come from the germline V gene. The CDR3 loop spans 16 amino acids. The ends lost 3 bases at V and 0 bases at J; junction bases unmatched: 5. This CDR3 reads CASSSDRESSGNTIYF. CDR3 in DNA: TGTGCCAGCAGCTCGGACAGGGAGAGCTCTGGAAACACCATATATTTT.

The chain links TRBV5-6 to TRBJ1-5; perhaps TRBD1 as D (6 bases). CDR3 length: 14 amino acids. V shed 4 bases and J shed 0 bases, with 8 bases lying between them. CDR1 and CDR2 (germline): SGHDT, YYEEEE. CDR3 in amino acids: CASSLRGSNQPQHF. The CDR3 DNA is TGTGCCAGCAGCCTCAGGGGTAGCAATCAGCCCCAGCATTTT.

This clone was seen a few times. This same CDR3 is encoded by further DNA sequences in the sample. The chain links TRBV11-2 to TRBJ2-7; TRBD2 is a possible D gene (5 bases). CDR1 and CDR2 (germline): SGHAT, FQNNGV. Trimming left V 5 bases short and J 0 bases short, with 14 bases between. The CDR3 length is 15 residues. CDR3 loop: CASSRLLGSSYEQYF. The CDR3 DNA reads TGTGCCAGCAGCCGACTGTTAGGGAGCTCCTACGAGCAGTACTTC. The variable domain in full, completed from reference TRBV11-2 and TRBJ2-7, reads EAGVAQSPRYKIIEKRQSVAFWCNPISGHATLYWYQQILGQGPKLLIQFQNNGVVDDSQLPKDRFSAERLKGVDSTLKIQPAKLEDSAVYLCASSRLLGSSYEQYFGPGTRLTVT.

The rearrangement uses TRBV11-3 and TRBJ2-7, with a tentative D call TRBD1 (6 bases). V dropped 5 bases and J dropped 6 bases, with 11 bases sitting between them. This CDR3 has 12 amino acids. In germline, CDR1 is SGHNT, CDR2 YENEEA. The CDR3 DNA is TGTGCCAGCAGCGGCAGGGGTCCCGAGCAGTACTTC. It codes for CASSGRGPEQYF.

This chain connects TRBV15 to TRBJ2-7, with no clear D. Germline assignment: CDR1 LNHNV and CDR2 YYDKDF (reference sequence). Trimming took 1 base from V and 5 from J, leaving 6 bases between them. The CDR3 has 12 residues. The CDR3 protein is CATSRGGNEQYF. The CDR3 DNA reads TGTGCCACCAGCAGAGGCGGAAACGAGCAGTACTTC.

The CDR3 bases are TGTGCCAGCAGCTTAGAGAGGGTCCCCTATGGCTACACCTTC. It specifies CASSLERVPYGYTF. The chain joins TRBV11-2 to TRBJ1-2; D gene uncertain. Germline V gene lookup returns CDR1 SGHAT and CDR2 FQNNGV. V lost 0 bases and J lost 4, with 9 bases in between. The CDR3 loop spans 14 amino acids.

This clone was picked up one time. This chain links TRBV12-5 with TRBJ1-3, with D maybe TRBD1 (6 bases). CDR1 LGHNT and CDR2 FRNRAP come from the germline V gene. CDR3 length: 18 amino acids. V was cut by 2 bases and J by 0 bases, with 17 bases left in between. The CDR3 region is CASGLRPRGALSGNTIYF. In DNA, the CDR3 is TGTGCTAGTGGTTTGCGTCCCAGGGGAGCGCTCTCTGGAAACACCATATATTTT.

The chain links TRBV7-3 to TRBJ2-5; TRBD2 agrees at 11 bases. Germline assignment: CDR1 SGHTA and CDR2 FQGTGA. This CDR3 has 16 amino acids. With V trimmed by 2 bases and J by 2 bases, 4 bases remained unmatched. This CDR3 reads CASSLGASGGQETQYF. The CDR3 coding sequence is TGTGCCAGCAGCTTAGGGGCTAGCGGGGGGCAAGAGACCCAGTACTTC.

This clone was seen a single time. The genes are TRBV19 and TRBJ1-3; D is possibly TRBD1 (6 bases). This CDR3 region has 17 residues. Germline V lookup: CDR1 LNHDA, CDR2 SQIVND (reference sequence). V shed 3 bases and J shed 2 bases, with 17 bases lying between them. The CDR3 sequence is CASSMFTGQSPGNTIYF. The CDR3 coding sequence is TGTGCCAGTAGTATGTTTACTGGACAGTCTCCTGGAAACACCATATATTTT.